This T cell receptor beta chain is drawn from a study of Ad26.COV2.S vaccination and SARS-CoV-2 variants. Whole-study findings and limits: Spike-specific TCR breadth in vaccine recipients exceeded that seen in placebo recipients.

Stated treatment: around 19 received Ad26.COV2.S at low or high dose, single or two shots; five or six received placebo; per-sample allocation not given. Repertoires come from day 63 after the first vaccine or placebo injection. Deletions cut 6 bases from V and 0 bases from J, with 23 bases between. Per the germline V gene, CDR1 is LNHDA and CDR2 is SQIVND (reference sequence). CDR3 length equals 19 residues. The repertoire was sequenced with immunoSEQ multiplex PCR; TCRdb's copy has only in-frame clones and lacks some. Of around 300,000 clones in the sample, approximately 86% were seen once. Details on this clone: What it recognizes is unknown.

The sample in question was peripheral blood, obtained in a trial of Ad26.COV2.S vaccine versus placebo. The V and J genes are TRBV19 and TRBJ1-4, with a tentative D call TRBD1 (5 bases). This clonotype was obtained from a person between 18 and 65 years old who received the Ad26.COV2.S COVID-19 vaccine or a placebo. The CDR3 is CASRTIPGPLRPTNEKLFF. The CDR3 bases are TGTGCCAGTAGGACCATCCCGGGACCCCTTCGACCAACTAATGAAAAACTGTTTTTT.